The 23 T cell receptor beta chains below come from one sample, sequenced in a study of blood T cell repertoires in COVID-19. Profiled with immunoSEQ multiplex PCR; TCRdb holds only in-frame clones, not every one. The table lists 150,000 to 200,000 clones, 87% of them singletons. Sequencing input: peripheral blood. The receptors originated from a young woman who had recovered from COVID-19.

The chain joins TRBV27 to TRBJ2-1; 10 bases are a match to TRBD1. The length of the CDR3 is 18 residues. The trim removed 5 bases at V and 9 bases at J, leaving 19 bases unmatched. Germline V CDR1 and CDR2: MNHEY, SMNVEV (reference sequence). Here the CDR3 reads CASSPQTGGVNPLGEQFF. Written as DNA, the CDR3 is TGTGCCAGCAGTCCCCAGACAGGGGGCGTAAACCCCCTAGGTGAGCAGTTCTTC.

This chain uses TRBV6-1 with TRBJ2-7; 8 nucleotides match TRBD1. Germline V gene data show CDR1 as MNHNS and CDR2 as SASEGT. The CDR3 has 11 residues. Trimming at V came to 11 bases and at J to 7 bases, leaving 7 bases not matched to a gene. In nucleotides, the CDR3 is TGTGCCGTCCAACAGGGGGTAGAGCAGTACGTC. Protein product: CAVQQGVEQYV.

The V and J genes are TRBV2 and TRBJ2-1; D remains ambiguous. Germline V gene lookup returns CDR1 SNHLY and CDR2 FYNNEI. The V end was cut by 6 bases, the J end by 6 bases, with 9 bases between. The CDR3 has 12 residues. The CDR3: CASSPVSNEQFF. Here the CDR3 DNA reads TGTGCCAGCAGCCCCGTCTCCAATGAGCAGTTCTTC.

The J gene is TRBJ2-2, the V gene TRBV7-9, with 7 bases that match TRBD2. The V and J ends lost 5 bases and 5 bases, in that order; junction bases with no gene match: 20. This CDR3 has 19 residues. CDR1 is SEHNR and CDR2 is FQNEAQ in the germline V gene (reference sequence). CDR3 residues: CASSIYGGSLTAGTGELFF. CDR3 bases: TGTGCCAGCAGCATTTATGGCGGGAGTCTCACGGCGGGTACCGGGGAGCTGTTTTTT. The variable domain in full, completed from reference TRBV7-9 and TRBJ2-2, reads DTGVSQNPRHKITKRGQNVTFRCDPISEHNRLYWYRQTLGQGPEFLTYFQNEAQLEKSRLLSDRFSAERPKGSFSTLEIQRTEQGDSAMYLCASSIYGGSLTAGTGELFFGEGSRLTVL.

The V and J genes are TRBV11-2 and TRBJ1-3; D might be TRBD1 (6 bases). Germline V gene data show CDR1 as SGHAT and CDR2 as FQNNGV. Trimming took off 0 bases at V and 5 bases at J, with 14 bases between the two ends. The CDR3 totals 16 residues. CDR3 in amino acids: CASSLDRGTRRNTIYF. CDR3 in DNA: TGTGCCAGCAGCTTAGACAGGGGCACTCGCCGAAACACCATATATTTT.

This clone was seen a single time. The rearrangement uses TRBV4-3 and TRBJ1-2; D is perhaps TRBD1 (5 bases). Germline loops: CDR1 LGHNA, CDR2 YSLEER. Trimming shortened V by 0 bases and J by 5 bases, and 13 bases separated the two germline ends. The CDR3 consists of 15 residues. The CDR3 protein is CASSQDSGLRYGYTF. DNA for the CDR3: TGCGCCAGCAGCCAAGACTCAGGGCTTCGATATGGCTACACCTTC.

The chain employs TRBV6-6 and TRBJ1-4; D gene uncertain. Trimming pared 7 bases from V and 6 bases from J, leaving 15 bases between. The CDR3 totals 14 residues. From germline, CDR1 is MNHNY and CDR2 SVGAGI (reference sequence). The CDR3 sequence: CASTLLGQHEKLFF. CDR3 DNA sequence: TGTGCCAGCACTTTACTGGGCCAACATGAAAAACTGTTTTTT.

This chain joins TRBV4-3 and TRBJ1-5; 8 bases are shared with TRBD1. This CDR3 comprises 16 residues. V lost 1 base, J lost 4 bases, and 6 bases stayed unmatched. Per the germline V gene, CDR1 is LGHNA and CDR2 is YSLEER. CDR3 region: CASSQGTGLENQPQHF. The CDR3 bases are TGCGCCAGCAGCCAAGGGACAGGGCTAGAGAATCAGCCCCAGCATTTT.

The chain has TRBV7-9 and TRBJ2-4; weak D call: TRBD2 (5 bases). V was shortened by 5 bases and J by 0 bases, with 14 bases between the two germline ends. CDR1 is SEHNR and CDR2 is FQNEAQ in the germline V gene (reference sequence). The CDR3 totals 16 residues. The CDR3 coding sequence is TGTGCCAGCAGCGAACAAGGGAGACTAGCCAAAAACATTCAGTACTTC. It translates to CASSEQGRLAKNIQYF.

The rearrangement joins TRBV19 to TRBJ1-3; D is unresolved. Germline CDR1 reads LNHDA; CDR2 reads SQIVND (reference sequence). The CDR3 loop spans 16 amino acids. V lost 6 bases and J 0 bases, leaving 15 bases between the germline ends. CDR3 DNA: TGTGCCAGTAGCGCAGAGGTGAACCCCTCTGGAAACACCATATATTTT. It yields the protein CASSAEVNPSGNTIYF.

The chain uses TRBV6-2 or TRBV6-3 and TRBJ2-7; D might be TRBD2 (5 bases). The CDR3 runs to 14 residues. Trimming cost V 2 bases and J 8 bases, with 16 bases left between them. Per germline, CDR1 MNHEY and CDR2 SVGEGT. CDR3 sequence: CASSYVGLLGQQYV. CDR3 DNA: TGTGCCAGCAGTTACGTCGGTTTACTAGGACAGCAGTACGTC.

CDR3 sequence: CASSVGGGVGNTIYF. The CDR3 bases are TGTGCCAGCAGCGTAGGAGGGGGCGTCGGAAACACCATATATTTT. The chain uses TRBV9 and TRBJ1-3; TRBD1 aligns across 7 bases. J was trimmed by 4 bases and V by 0 bases; bases with no gene match: 4. The CDR3 runs to 15 residues. The germline CDR1 and CDR2 sequences are SGDLS and YYNGEE.

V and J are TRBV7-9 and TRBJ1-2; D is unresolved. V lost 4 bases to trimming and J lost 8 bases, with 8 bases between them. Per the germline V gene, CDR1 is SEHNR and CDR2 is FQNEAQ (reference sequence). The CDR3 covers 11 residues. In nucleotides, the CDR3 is TGTGCCAGCAGCTACGGACTGGGCTACACCTTC. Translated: CASSYGLGYTF.

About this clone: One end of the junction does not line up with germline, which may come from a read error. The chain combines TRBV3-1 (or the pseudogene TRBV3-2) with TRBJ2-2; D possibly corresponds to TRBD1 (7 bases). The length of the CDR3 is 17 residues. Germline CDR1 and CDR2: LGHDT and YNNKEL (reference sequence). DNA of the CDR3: TGTGCCAGCAGATTCGGTAGCGGACAGGCCGAACACCGGGGAGCTGTTTTT. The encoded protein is CASRFGSGQAEHRGAVF.

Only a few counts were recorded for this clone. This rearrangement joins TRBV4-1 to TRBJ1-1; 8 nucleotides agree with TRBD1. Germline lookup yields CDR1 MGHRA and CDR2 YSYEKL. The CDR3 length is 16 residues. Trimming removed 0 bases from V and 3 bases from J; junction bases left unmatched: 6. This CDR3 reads CASSQDVTGVDTEAFF. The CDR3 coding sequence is TGCGCCAGCAGCCAAGATGTGACAGGGGTGGACACTGAAGCTTTCTTT.

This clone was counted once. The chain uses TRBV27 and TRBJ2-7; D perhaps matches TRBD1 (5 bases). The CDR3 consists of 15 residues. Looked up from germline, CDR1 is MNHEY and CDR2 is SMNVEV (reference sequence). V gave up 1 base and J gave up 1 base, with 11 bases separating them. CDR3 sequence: CASSLYPGASYEQYF. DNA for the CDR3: TGTGCCAGCAGTTTATATCCTGGGGCGTCCTACGAGCAGTACTTC.

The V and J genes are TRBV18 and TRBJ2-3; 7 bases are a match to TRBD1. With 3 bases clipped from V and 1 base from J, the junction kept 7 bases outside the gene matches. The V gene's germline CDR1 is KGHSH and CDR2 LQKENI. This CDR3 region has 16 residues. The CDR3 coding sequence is TGTGCCAGCTCACCGGGACAGCGACCACGCACAGATACGCAGTATTTT. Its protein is CASSPGQRPRTDTQYF.

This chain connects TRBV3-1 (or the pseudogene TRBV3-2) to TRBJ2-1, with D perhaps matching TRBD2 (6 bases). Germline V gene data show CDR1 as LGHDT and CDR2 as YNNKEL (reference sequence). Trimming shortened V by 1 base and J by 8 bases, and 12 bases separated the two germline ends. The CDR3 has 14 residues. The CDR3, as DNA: TGTGCCAGCAGCCAAGGGGCTACTAGCTATGAGCAGTTCTTC. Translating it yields CASSQGATSYEQFF.

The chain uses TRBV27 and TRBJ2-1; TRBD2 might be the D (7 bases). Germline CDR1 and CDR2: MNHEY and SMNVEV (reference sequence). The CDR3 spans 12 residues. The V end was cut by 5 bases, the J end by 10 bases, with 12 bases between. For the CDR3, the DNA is TGTGCCAGCAGTATACAGGGACTAGAGCAGTTCTTC. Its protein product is CASSIQGLEQFF.

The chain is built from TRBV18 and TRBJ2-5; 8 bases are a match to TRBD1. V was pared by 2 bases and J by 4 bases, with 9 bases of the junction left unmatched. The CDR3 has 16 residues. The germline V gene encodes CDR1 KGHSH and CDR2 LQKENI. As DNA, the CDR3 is TGTGCCAGCTCACCATCGACAGGGGTTGCAGGAGAGACCCAGTACTTC. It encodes CASSPSTGVAGETQYF.

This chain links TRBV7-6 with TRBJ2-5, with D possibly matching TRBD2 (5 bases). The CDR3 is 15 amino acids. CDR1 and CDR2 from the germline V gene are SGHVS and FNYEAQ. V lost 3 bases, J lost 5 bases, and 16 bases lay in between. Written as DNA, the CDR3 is TGTGCCAGCAGCTTGGAGGACCAATTTTTGGAGACCCAGTACTTC. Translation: CASSLEDQFLETQYF.

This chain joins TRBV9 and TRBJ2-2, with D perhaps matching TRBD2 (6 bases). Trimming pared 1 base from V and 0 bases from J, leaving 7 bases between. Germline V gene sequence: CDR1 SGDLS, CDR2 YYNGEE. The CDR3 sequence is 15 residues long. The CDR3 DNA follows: TGTGCCAGCAGCGTAACTAGCCCGAACACCGGGGAGCTGTTTTTT. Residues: CASSVTSPNTGELFF.

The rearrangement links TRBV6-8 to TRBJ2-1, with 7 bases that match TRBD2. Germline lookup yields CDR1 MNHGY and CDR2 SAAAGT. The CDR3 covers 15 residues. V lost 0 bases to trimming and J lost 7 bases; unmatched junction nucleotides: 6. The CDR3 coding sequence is TGTGCCAGCAGTTACTCTGGCGGGAGCGGGAATGAGCAGTTCTTC. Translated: CASSYSGGSGNEQFF.